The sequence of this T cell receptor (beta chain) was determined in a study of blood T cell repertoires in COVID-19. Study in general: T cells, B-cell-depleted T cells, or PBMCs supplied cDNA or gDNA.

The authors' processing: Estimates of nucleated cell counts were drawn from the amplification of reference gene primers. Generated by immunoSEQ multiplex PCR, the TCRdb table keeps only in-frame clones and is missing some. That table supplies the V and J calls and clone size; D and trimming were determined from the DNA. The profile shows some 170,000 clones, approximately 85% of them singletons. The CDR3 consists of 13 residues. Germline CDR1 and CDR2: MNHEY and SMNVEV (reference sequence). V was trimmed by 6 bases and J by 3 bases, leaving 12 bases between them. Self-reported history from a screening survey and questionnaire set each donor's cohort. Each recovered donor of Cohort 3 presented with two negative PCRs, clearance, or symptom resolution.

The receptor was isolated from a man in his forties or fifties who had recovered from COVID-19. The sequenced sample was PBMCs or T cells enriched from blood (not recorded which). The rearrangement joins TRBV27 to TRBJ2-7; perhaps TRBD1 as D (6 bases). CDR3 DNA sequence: TGTGCCAGCAGCCTAGGACAGTACTACGAGCAGTACTTC. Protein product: CASSLGQYYEQYF.